This TCR beta chain was identified during a study of blood T cell repertoires in COVID-19. Whole-study context: Collection of acute and convalescent COVID-19 samples took place in the United States, Italy and Spain. T cells, B-cell-depleted T cells, or PBMCs supplied cDNA or gDNA.

Study processing details: Nucleated cell number was recorded as an estimate derived from reference gene primer amplification. The method was immunoSEQ multiplex PCR; TCRdb's version includes in-frame clones alone and lacks a portion of them. That table gives V, J and clone size, and the DNA gave D and trimming. The table shows around 160,000 clones, with around four fifths occurring only once. This clone was observed a single time. The germline V gene encodes CDR1 SGHTA and CDR2 FQGNSA. V gave up 5 bases and J gave up 0 bases; unmatched junction bases: 15. The CDR3 is made up of 18 amino acids. This clonotype was sampled from a woman aged 40 to 50 with active or convalescent COVID-19. The chain carries TRBV7-2 and TRBJ2-7, with 8 bases that match TRBD1. The specimen sequenced was peripheral blood. The CDR3 here is CASSPPAGGPSYSYEQYF. CDR3 nucleotides: TGTGCCAGCAGCCCCCCGGCAGGGGGCCCGTCCTACTCCTACGAGCAGTACTTC.